This T cell receptor (beta chain) was identified in a study of blood T cell repertoires in COVID-19. This CDR3 is 21 amino acids long. V shed 4 bases and J 0 bases; nucleotides not matched to a gene: 21. Germline V gene data show CDR1 as LNHDA and CDR2 as SQIVND (reference sequence). This clone was recorded once. Measured with immunoSEQ multiplex PCR; TCRdb has only the in-frame clones, and not every one. This table has fewer than 250,000 clones, around 80% appearing once. Source material: peripheral blood. This receptor was obtained from a man between 60 and 75 years old with acute or convalescent COVID-19. This sequence joins TRBV19 and TRBJ1-5; 7 bases agree with TRBD1. The CDR3 protein is CASSTPDRAELYIYSNQPQHF. As DNA, the CDR3 is TGTGCCAGTAGTACCCCTGACAGGGCCGAATTATATATATATAGCAATCAGCCCCAGCATTTT.